The entry below gives a single TCR beta chain sequence along with its context. This clonotype was seen ten or more times. The target of this receptor is not known. The record has no base qualities; no much larger clone is one base away. The TCR beta CDR3 regions were amplified from the RNA transcripts. The first round of RT-PCR for the TCR CDR3 was performed with the HTBI primer set and the Qiagen OneStep RT-PCR kit. A second multiplex PCR round built the libraries, followed by size selection and purification. Sequencing of the libraries was done on an Illumina HiSeq2000 using paired-end 100 bp reads. From the authors' description of their analysis: SOAPnuke was used to process the raw data, throwing out any read that contained adapters or uncalled bases, had a mean Phred below 15, or lacked an exact constant-primer or identifier match. High-quality paired reads were merged with COPE v1.2.5, and unique nucleotide sequences were defined as clonotypes. MiTCR v1.1 was used to align clonotypes to the IMGT TRBV, TRBD and TRBJ reference segments. Analysis was restricted to V-J combinations with a frequency above 0.0001, which covered 99% to 99.2% of repertoires. A TCS score was defined as the ratio between F50 (clonal expansion) and ExV (chaos), using BLOSUM62-based TCRdist between CDR3 peptides within each V-J. Welch's t-statistics and random forest reduced around 550 V-J features to 13, which were used in a naive Bayes classifier (R e1071). TCRdb redid the processing of the public reads, applying fastp at Q25 and MiXCR, and retained in-frame beta chains. CDR3 protein duplicates are merged, each entry listing the most common genes and DNA. TCRdb assigned the V and J calls; the authors' analysis was not used. In this sample the table shows approximately 560,000 distinct CDR3 sequences, 15% to 19% of which occur a single time. The ten largest make up around 7.8% of the sample.

This sample is drawn from a study of T cells in Graves' hyperthyroidism and ophthalmopathy (dated by TCRdb to the late 2010s). As for the study more broadly: Peripheral blood samples were taken at the time of initial diagnosis, prior to any treatment. TCR V-J signatures able to tell the groups apart were searched for in a discovery cohort of 100 patients, of whom 43 had Graves' ophthalmopathy and 57 had stable Graves' hyperthyroidism. Prospective prediction of ophthalmopathy was tested in an independent validation cohort consisting of some 18 hyperthyroidism patients and approximately 16 patients who later progressed to ophthalmopathy. The roughly 91 discovery patients were randomly divided into training and test sets at a 7:3 ratio. In about six Graves' hyperthyroidism patients, the study also compared T-cell repertoires from thyroid tissue with T-cell repertoires from blood. Following sampling, methimazole starting at 30 mg daily was given to hyperthyroidism patients, and high-dose intravenous methylprednisolone was given to ophthalmopathy patients. The paper reports TCR Vbeta CDR3 sequencing of over 130 peripheral blood samples: 40 to 45 ophthalmopathy, under 85 hyperthyroidism and around 17 progressor patients.

General study outcomes and caveats: A 13 V-J signature model separated ophthalmopathy from stable hyperthyroidism, with over 85% sensitivity and roughly 81% specificity in cross-validation and 80%/75% in testing. No statistical method was used to fix the sample size in advance, and group allocation was not hidden from the investigators. Most expanded thyroid clonotypes (frequency above 0.001) were also detected in blood, suggesting blood repertoires may reflect thyroid immune responses. In validation, the model predicted progression to ophthalmopathy a median of roughly 6.1 months before onset, with about 67% sensitivity and roughly 73% specificity.

Stable Graves' hyperthyroidism was defined as no progression to ophthalmopathy during 18 months of follow-up. The hyperthyroidism patients were between 18 and 65 years old and newly diagnosed, with a disease duration of less than 2 months. Patients with uncontrolled infections, other autoimmune diseases, pregnancy or lactation were excluded. Diagnoses relied on clinical symptoms, serum thyroxine and TRAb, thyroid ultrasound and orbital computed tomography. PBMCs were separated from roughly 10 ml of fresh peripheral blood using Ficoll-Paque density gradient centrifugation. Trizol reagent was used to extract total RNA, and RNA quality was then checked on an Agilent 2100 Bioanalyzer. The germline V gene provides CDR1 MDHEN and CDR2 SYDVKM. From the cysteine up to the phenylalanine, the CDR3 has a length of 15 residues. Only the CDR3 region is kept as DNA, spanning 45 bases read in frame from base 1. Trimming leaves V shorter by 3 bases and J shorter by 4 bases, with the junction holding 6 bases beyond the gene matches.

The sample was blood. The sequence was collected from a woman in her 30s with Graves' hyperthyroidism. The chain is made from TRBV28 and TRBJ2-3; 8 junctional bases match TRBD1. CDR3 loop: CASSFGQGAADTQYF. The sequence in DNA is TGTGCCAGCAGTTTCGGGCAGGGGGCCGCAGATACGCAGTATTTT.